A single sample is the source of the 3 T cell receptor beta chains below, sequenced in a study of cytomegalovirus exposure and HLA in healthy donors (dated by TCRdb to 2017 to 2019). The receptor library was made with the immunoSEQ multiplex PCR assay. The multiplex PCR relied on a mix of 60 forward primers for TCR Vbeta segments and 13 reverse primers for TCR Jbeta segments. This immuneACCESS table, as held by TCRdb, lists in-frame sequences with V and J called but not all clones. Of the missing ones, under half trace to an unresolved V gene in checked studies; the others have no known cause. The sample records about 160,000 clones, over 70% of which are singletons. The top ten hold about 1.5% of the sample. The sample was PBMCs. These receptors originate from a man aged 50 to 59 in good health and CMV-seropositive.

CDR3: CASNRDSQETQYF. The DNA of the CDR3 is TGTGCCAGCAACCGGGACAGCCAAGAGACCCAGTACTTC. The chain combines TRBV6-6 with TRBJ2-5, with TRBD1 matching 7 bases. The germline CDR1 and CDR2 sequences are MNHNY and SVGAGI (reference sequence). The V and J ends lost 7 bases and 1 base, in that order; junction bases with no gene match: 3. The CDR3 is 13 amino acids.

The V gene is TRBV18, the J gene TRBJ2-1, with 16 nucleotides matching TRBD2. The germline V gene encodes CDR1 KGHSH and CDR2 LQKENI. CDR3 length: 18 residues. V shed 0 bases, J shed 7 bases, and the junction held 6 bases outside the gene matches. CDR3 sequence reads: CASSPPGLAGGAGNEQFF. CDR3 DNA: TGTGCCAGCTCACCACCGGGACTAGCGGGAGGGGCTGGGAATGAGCAGTTCTTC.

V is TRBV5-1 and J is TRBJ2-7; 10 nucleotides align to TRBD1. V lost 0 bases to trimming and J lost 2 bases; unmatched junction nucleotides: 2. Germline assignment: CDR1 SGHRS and CDR2 YFSETQ. CDR3 length equals 15 residues. CDR3 amino acids: CASSLAGQGTYEQYF. CDR3 nucleotide sequence: TGCGCCAGCAGCTTGGCGGGACAGGGGACCTACGAGCAGTACTTC. The entire variable domain, with the rest obtained from reference TRBV5-1 and TRBJ2-7, is as follows: KAGVTQTPRYLIKTRGQQVTLSCSPISGHRSVSWYQQTPGQGLQFLFEYFSETQRNKGNFPGRFSGRQFSNSRSEMNVSTLELGDSALYLCASSLAGQGTYEQYFGPGTRLTVT.